A selection of T cell receptor beta chains follows, all from one sample in a study of T cells in Graves' hyperthyroidism and ophthalmopathy. Each CDR3 protein is one row after TCRdb ran MiXCR on the multiplex PCR reads. The repertoire includes 600,000 to 750,000 distinct CDR3 sequences, roughly a sixth of them detected once, and around 15% sits in the top ten. The specimen sequenced was blood. All receptors derive from a man in his fifties or sixties with Graves' hyperthyroidism. CDR3s include the opening cysteine and the closing phenylalanine or tryptophan. Each record gives: CDR3 length, V gene, CDR3 protein.

>16|TRBV12-3/TRBV12-4
CASSPRWTGGNSPLHF
>14|TRBV20-1
CSARRTSLSYEQYF
>14|TRBV20-1
CSARAKDERYGYTF
>16|TRBV9
CASSVGLAGDTDTQYF
>16|TRBV6-1
CASSASVRPPYNEQFF
>16|TRBV11-2
CASSDGLAGVGDTQYF
>14|TRBV2
CASSEVQGLYEQYF
>11|TRBV5-5
CASSLMYEQFF
>15|TRBV6-2/TRBV6-3
CASSSVEGPPRGQFF
>16|TRBV30
CAWSVRGIGGRNGYIF
>15|TRBV30
CAWSTLTGRHNEQFF
>15|TRBV4-2
CASSPSIDSGNEQYF
>13|TRBV7-9
CASSFEGDYEQYF
>15|TRBV7-3
CASSLQQGRIDTQYF
>13|TRBV6-1
CASRNQGAQEQYF